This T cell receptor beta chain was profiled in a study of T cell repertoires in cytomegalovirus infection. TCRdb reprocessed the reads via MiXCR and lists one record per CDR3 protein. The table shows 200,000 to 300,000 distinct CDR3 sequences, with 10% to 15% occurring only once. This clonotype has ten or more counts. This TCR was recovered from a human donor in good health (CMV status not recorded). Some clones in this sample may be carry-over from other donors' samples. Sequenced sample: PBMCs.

The CDR3 loop reads CASSYRGGSEAFF. For the CDR3, the DNA is TGTGCCAGCAGTTACAGGGGGGGTTCTGAAGCTTTCTTT. V and J are TRBV6-5 and TRBJ1-1; tentative D call: TRBD1 (6 bases). The V end was cut by 2 bases, the J end by 6 bases, with 10 bases between. The germline CDR1 and CDR2 sequences are MNHEY and SVGAGI. This CDR3 comprises 13 residues.